One sample yielded the 12 T cell receptor beta chains listed below, sequenced in a study of regulatory T cells in long-lasting Graves disease. Time point of the sample: newly diagnosed GD, antithyroid drugs for less than 3 months. RNA from PBMCs was the source of the TCR library. CDR3-region Arm-PCR and iRepertoire HTBI primers produced the TCR beta libraries. TCRdb reanalysed the multiplex PCR reads using MiXCR and keeps one entry per CDR3 protein. The data contain roughly 350,000 distinct CDR3 sequences, about 16% of them singletons. These data were also filed under a second study, of T cells in Graves' hyperthyroidism and ophthalmopathy.

Material: peripheral blood mononuclear cells (PBMCs), obtained at new diagnosis, from a patient treated with antithyroid drugs. The receptors were sampled from a woman younger than 35 with Graves disease.

This clonotype was counted a single time. The rearrangement uses TRBV4-1 and TRBJ2-7; 10 bases line up with TRBD1. Germline CDR1 and CDR2: MGHRA and YSYEKL. The CDR3 covers 17 residues. The ends lost 6 bases at V and 0 bases at J; junction bases unmatched: 11. The CDR3 sequence: CASSLYSGTGVSYEQYF. The CDR3, as DNA: TGCGCCAGCAGTCTATACTCCGGGACAGGGGTCTCCTACGAGCAGTACTTC.

This clonotype was counted only a few times. This rearrangement joins TRBV20-1 to TRBJ2-4; D might be TRBD2 (6 bases). Germline CDR1 is DFQATT and CDR2 is SNEGSKA (reference sequence). Deletions cut 6 bases from V and 8 bases from J, with 20 bases between. The CDR3 covers 14 residues. The CDR3 nucleotides read TGCAGTGCCCGAAGACGGGAGACGGGATACATTCAGTACTTC. Amino acids: CSARRRETGYIQYF.

The gene calls are TRBV7-9 and TRBJ2-7; perhaps TRBD2 as D (7 bases). The V gene lost 5 bases and the J gene lost 3 bases, with 14 bases spanning the gap. Germline V gene sequence: CDR1 SEHNR, CDR2 FQNEAQ (reference sequence). The CDR3 spans 14 residues. CDR3 in DNA: TGTGCCAGCAGCCCCCGGGGGGCAGTCTACGAGCAGTACTTC. It translates to CASSPRGAVYEQYF.

This clonotype was recorded at least ten times. V gene TRBV6-1 combines with J gene TRBJ1-1, with D perhaps TRBD1 (5 bases). The V end lost 6 bases, the J end lost 8 bases, and 13 bases lay between the germline ends. Germline V gives CDR1 MNHNS, CDR2 SASEGT. The CDR3 covers 12 residues. CDR3: CASSRGVEEAFF. The CDR3 DNA reads as TGTGCCAGCAGCCGGGGGGTAGAGGAAGCTTTCTTT.

The chain links TRBV12-3 or TRBV12-4 to TRBJ2-5, with a weak D call TRBD1 (7 bases). The V gene lost 6 bases and the J gene lost 4 bases, with 18 bases spanning the gap. This CDR3 spans 15 amino acids. The CDR3 region is CASSPGGQRTETQYF. The CDR3 region has the DNA TGTGCCAGCAGCCCCGGGGGACAGAGGACAGAGACCCAGTACTTC.

This clonotype was counted many times. The chain uses TRBV7-2 and TRBJ2-3; D perhaps matches TRBD2 (6 bases). Germline V gene sequence: CDR1 SGHTA, CDR2 FQGNSA. This CDR3 contains 15 residues. The V end was cut by 1 base, the J end by 5 bases, with 13 bases between. CDR3 sequence: CASSLGGGRQDTQYF. DNA of the CDR3: TGTGCCAGCAGCTTAGGGGGAGGTAGGCAAGATACGCAGTATTTT.

The J gene is TRBJ1-1, the V gene TRBV9, with D unresolved. The CDR3 contains 14 residues. From germline, CDR1 is SGDLS and CDR2 YYNGEE. Deletions cut 0 bases from V and 3 bases from J, with 9 bases between. CDR3 coding DNA: TGTGCCAGCAGCGTAGGTACATGGGACACTGAAGCTTTCTTT. Protein sequence: CASSVGTWDTEAFF.

This clonotype came up a few times. The gene calls are TRBV29-1 and TRBJ2-1; D is possibly TRBD1 (6 bases). Trimming shortened V by 7 bases and J by 2 bases, and 15 bases separated the two germline ends. CDR3 length: 14 residues. Germline CDR1 is SQVTM and CDR2 is ANQGSEA. CDR3 protein: CSASSQGPYNEQFF. DNA of the CDR3: TGCAGCGCGTCATCACAGGGACCCTACAATGAGCAGTTCTTC.

V usage is TRBV7-2 and J usage is TRBJ1-4; D unclear. The germline V gene has CDR1 SGHTA and CDR2 FQGNSA. V gave up 1 base and J gave up 8 bases, with 14 bases separating them. This CDR3 has 15 residues. As DNA, the CDR3 is TGTGCCAGCAGCTTAGTGGTGGGCTTCAAGGAAAAACTGTTTTTT. It is translated as CASSLVVGFKEKLFF.

This clonotype was picked up a small number of times. The CDR3 reads CASSFPKETQYF. CDR3 DNA sequence: TGCGCCAGCAGCTTCCCTAAAGAGACCCAGTACTTC. The chain recombines TRBV5-1 with TRBJ2-5, with D hard to call. Germline assignment: CDR1 SGHRS and CDR2 YFSETQ. V lost 2 bases to trimming and J lost 3 bases, with 5 bases between them. The CDR3 sequence is 12 residues long.

The table lists this clonotype with many counts. The V and J genes are TRBV28 and TRBJ1-2, with TRBD1 matching over 7 bases. This CDR3 is built from 14 residues. Germline CDR1 reads MDHEN; CDR2 reads SYDVKM. The J segment lost 8 bases and the V segment lost 4 bases, leaving 10 bases of the junction unmatched. The CDR3 region is CASSSGQRIWGYTF. The CDR3 DNA reads as TGTGCCAGCAGTTCGGGACAGCGGATATGGGGCTACACCTTC.

Concerning this clonotype itself: A much larger clone is a single base away; this may be a read error. The V call is TRBV7-9, the J call TRBJ2-1; 12 bases are shared with TRBD2. Losses at the gene ends were 3 bases for V and 13 bases for J; bases not matched to a gene: 10. The CDR3 is 15 residues long. Germline values: CDR1 SEHNR, CDR2 FQNEAQ (reference sequence). CDR3 nucleotide sequence: TGTGCCAGCAGCTTCGGACTAGCGGGACAAGAGACCCAGTTCTTC. It is translated as CASSFGLAGQETQFF.